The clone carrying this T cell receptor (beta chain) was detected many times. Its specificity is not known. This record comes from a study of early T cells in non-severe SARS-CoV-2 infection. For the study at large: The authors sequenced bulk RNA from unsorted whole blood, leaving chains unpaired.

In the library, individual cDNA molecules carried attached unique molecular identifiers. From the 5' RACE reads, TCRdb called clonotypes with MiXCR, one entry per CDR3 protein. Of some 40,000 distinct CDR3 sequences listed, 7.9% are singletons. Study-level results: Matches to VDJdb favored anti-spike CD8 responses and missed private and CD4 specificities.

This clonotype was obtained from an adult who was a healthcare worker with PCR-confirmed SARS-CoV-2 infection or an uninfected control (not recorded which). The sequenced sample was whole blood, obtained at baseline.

The CDR3: CAITLSQGTEAFF. The CDR3 DNA reads TGTGCCATCACCCTGAGTCAGGGCACTGAAGCTTTCTTT. The chain is built from TRBV10-3 and TRBJ1-1; D may be TRBD1 (5 bases). V lost 7 bases and J 4 bases, leaving 13 bases between the germline ends. CDR3 size: 13 residues. Germline V gene lookup returns CDR1 ENHRY and CDR2 SYGVKD.